Sequencing of this TCR beta chain was carried out in a study of molecular identifiers for immune sequencing clone quantification. Looking at the study overall: Four of five splits of RNA from about 20,000 or 100,000 naive CD8 cells were sequenced in replicates.

Trimming removed 3 bases from V and 0 bases from J, with 12 bases in between. The germline gives CDR1 SGHVS, CDR2 FQNEAQ. This CDR3 is built from 15 residues. At least ten counts were recorded for this clonotype. Naive CD8 T cell sorting was performed on the CD8+CD4-CCR7+CD45RA+ phenotype. TCRdb re-derived calls from the PCR reads in MiXCR, one entry per CDR3 protein. The data hold a few hundred thousand distinct CDR3 sequences, with about 25% observed a single time. The TCR originated in a human donor in good health. Some libraries in this study had Jurkat cell RNA spiked in. This rearrangement joins TRBV7-8 to TRBJ2-7; D not certain. The specimen was naive CD8+ T cells from blood, with Jurkat cell RNA spiked in. Regarding subset: FACS-sorted CD8+CD4-CCR7+CD45RA+ naive T cells. In nucleotides, the CDR3 is TGTGCCAGCAGCTTTGGCAGGCCGAGCTCCTACGAGCAGTACTTC. Translated, it gives CASSFGRPSSYEQYF.